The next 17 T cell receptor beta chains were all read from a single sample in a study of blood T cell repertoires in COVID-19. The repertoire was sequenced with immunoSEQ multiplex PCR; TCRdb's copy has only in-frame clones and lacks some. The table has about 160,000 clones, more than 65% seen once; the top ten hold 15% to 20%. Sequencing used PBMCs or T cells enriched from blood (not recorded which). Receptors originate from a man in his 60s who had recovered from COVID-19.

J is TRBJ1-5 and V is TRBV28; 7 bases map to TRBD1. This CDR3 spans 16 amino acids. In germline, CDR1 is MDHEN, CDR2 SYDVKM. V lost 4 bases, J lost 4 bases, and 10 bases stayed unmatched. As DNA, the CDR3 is TGTGCCAGCAGTTACCGGACGGAGGGGGCAAATCAGCCCCAGCATTTT. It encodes CASSYRTEGANQPQHF.

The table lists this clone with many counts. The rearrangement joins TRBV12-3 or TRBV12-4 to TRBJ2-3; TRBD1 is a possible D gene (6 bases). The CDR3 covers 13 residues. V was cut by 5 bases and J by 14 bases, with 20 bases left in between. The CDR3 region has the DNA TGTGCCAGCAGTCGTCCCGGGACATTGTCCGGGTATTTT. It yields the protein CASSRPGTLSGYF.

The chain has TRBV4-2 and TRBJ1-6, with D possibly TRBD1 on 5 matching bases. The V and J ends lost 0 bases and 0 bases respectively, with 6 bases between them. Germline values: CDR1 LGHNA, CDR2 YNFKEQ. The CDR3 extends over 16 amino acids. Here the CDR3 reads CASSQDRDSYNSPLHF. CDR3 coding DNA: TGTGCCAGCAGCCAAGACAGGGACTCCTATAATTCACCCCTCCACTTT.

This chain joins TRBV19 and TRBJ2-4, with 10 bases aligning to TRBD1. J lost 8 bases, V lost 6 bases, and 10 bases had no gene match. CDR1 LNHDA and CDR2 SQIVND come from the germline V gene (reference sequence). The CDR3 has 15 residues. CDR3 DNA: TGTGCCAGTAGCCGCCGAGGGGACAGGGGACACATTCAGTACTTC. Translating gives CASSRRGDRGHIQYF.

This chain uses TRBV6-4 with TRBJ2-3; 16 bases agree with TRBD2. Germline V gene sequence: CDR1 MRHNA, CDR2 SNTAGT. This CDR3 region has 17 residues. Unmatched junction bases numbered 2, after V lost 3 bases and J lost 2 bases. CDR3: CASSEGTSGRATDTQYF. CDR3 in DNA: TGTGCCAGCAGTGAAGGGACTAGCGGGAGGGCCACAGATACGCAGTATTTT.

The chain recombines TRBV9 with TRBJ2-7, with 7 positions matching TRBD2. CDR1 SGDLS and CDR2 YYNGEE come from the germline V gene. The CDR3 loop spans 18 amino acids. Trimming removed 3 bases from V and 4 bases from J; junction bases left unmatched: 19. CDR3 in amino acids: CASSAGLGEGTGWYEQYF. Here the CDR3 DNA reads TGTGCCAGCAGCGCAGGACTAGGCGAGGGGACTGGGTGGTACGAGCAGTACTTC.

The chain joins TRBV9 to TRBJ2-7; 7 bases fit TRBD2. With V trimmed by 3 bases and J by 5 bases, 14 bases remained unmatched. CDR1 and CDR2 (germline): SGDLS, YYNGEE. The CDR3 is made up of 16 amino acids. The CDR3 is CASSAASGSPSHEQYF. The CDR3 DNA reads TGTGCCAGCAGCGCTGCTAGCGGTTCACCGTCCCACGAGCAGTACTTC.

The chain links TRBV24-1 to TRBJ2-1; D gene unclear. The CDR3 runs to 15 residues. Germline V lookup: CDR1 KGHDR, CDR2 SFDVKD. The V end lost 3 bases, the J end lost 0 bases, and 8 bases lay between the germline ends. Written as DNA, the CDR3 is TGTGCCACCAGTGATGGAGTGAGCTCCTACAATGAGCAGTTCTTC. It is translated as CATSDGVSSYNEQFF.

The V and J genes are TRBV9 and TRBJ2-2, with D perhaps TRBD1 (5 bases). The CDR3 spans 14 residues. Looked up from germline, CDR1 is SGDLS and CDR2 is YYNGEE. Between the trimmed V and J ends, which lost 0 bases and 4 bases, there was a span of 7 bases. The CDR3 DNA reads TGTGCCAGCAGCGTAGGACAGTTCACCGGGGAGCTGTTTTTT. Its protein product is CASSVGQFTGELFF.

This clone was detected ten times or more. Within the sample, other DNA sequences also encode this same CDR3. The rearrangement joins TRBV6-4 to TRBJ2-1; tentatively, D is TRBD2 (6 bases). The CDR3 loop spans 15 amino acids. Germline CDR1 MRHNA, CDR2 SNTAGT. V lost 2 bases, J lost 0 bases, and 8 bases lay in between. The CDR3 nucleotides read TGTGCCAGCAGTGACAGTAGCGGCTCCTACAATGAGCAGTTCTTC. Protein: CASSDSSGSYNEQFF.

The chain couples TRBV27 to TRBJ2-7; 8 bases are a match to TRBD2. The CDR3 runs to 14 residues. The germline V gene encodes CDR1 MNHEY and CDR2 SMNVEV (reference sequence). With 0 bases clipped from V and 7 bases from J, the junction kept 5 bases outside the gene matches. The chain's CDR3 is CASSLSSGEGEQYF. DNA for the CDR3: TGTGCCAGCAGTTTATCTAGCGGGGAGGGGGAGCAGTACTTC.

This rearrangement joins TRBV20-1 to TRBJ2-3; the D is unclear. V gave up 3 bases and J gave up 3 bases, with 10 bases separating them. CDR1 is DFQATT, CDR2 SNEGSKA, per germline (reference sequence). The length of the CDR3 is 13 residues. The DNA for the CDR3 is TGCAGTGCTAGTCCTTTAATTACAGATACGCAGTATTTT. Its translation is CSASPLITDTQYF.

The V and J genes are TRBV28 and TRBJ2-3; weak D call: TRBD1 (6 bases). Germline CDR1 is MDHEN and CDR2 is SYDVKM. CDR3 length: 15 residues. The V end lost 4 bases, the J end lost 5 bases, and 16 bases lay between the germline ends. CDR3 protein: CASSSNPGVGDTQYF. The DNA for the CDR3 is TGTGCCAGCAGTTCAAACCCAGGGGTTGGAGATACGCAGTATTTT.

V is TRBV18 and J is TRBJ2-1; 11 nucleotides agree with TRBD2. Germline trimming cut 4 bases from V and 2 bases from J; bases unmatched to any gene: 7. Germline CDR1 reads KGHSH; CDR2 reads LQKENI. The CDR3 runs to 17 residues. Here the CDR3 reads CASSLGTSGSPYNEQFF. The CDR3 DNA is TGTGCCAGCTCACTCGGGACTAGCGGAAGTCCCTACAATGAGCAGTTCTTC.

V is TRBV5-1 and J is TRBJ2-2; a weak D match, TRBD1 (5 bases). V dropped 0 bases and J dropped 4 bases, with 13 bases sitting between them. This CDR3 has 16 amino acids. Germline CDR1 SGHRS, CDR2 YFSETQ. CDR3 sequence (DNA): TGCGCCAGCAGCTTGGCTCCAGGGTCGGGCACCGGGGAGCTGTTTTTT. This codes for CASSLAPGSGTGELFF.

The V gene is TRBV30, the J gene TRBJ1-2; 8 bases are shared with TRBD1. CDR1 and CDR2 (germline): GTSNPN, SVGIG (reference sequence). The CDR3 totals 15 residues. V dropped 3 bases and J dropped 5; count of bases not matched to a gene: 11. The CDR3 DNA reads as TGTGCCTGGAGGGAAACTCACAGGGGGGGGTATGGCTACACCTTC. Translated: CAWRETHRGGYGYTF.

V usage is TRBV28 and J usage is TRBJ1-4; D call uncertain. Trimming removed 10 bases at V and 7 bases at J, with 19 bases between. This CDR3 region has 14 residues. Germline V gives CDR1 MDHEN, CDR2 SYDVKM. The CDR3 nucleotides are TGTGCCACTTCCGGGTTCCCACTGGGTGAAAAACTGTTTTTT. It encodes CATSGFPLGEKLFF.